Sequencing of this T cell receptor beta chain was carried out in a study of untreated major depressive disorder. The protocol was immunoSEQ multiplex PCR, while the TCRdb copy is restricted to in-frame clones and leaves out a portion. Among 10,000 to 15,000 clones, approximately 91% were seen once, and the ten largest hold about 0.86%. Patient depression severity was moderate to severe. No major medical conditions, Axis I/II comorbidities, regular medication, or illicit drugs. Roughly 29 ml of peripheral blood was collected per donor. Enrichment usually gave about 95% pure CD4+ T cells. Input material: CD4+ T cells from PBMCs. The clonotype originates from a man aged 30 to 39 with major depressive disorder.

CDR3 coding DNA: TGTGCCAGCAGCTCCGGGACAGCTTTGGGCTACACCTTC. This codes for CASSSGTALGYTF. The genes are TRBV7-8 and TRBJ1-2; 7 positions agree with TRBD1. Trimming removed 4 bases from V and 8 bases from J; junction bases left unmatched: 7. This CDR3 has 13 residues. CDR1 and CDR2 (germline): SGHVS, FQNEAQ.